The T cell receptor (beta chain) under discussion was sequenced for a study of OX40 agonist ivuxolimab in advanced cancers. Germline V CDR1 and CDR2: SGHVS, FNYEAQ. The CDR3 totals 14 residues. V gave up 1 base and J gave up 1 base, with 7 bases separating them. Repertoires were generated with immunoSEQ multiplex PCR, while TCRdb's copy carries only in-frame clones and drops some. The data contain about 62,000 clones, about four fifths of them singletons. Material: CD4+ or CD8+ T cells sorted from blood, obtained in a trial of the OX40 agonist ivuxolimab. The sequence came from an adult with an advanced solid tumor such as melanoma, head and neck, liver or kidney cancer. The J gene is TRBJ1-1, the V gene TRBV7-6; D call uncertain. CDR3 nucleotides: TGTGCCAGCAGCTTAGAGGCAGCGAACACTGAAGCTTTCTTT. Translated: CASSLEAANTEAFF. The full variable domain, in which reference TRBV7-6 and TRBJ1-1 provide the parts outside the CDR3, is GAGVSQSPRYKVTKRGQDVALRCDPISGHVSLYWYRQALGQGPEFLTYFNYEAQQDKSGLPNDRFSAERPEGSISTLTIQRTEQRDSAMYRCASSLEAANTEAFFGQGTRLTVV.